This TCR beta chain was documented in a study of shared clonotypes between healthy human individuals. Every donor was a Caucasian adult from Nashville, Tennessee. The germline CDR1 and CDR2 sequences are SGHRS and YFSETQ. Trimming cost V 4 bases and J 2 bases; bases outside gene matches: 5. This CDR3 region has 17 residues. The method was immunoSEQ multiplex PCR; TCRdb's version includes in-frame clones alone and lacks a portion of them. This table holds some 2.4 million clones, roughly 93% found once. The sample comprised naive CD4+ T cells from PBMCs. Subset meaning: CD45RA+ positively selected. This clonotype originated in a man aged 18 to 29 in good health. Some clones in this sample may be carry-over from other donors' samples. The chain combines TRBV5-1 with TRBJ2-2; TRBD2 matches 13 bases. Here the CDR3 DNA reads TGCGCCAGCAGCCGATGGACTAGCGGGAGAAACACCGGGGAGCTGTTTTTT. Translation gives CASSRWTSGRNTGELFF.